The source of this TCR beta chain is a study of T cell repertoires in cytomegalovirus infection. The V end lost 5 bases, the J end lost 2 bases, and 11 bases lay between the germline ends. The CDR3 runs to 14 residues. Germline values: CDR1 SGHTA, CDR2 FQGNSA. Via MiXCR, TCRdb re-called the reads, giving one row per CDR3 protein. The sample has 120,000 to 150,000 distinct CDR3 sequences; 5.5% to 7% are singletons. This clonotype was seen repeatedly, ten times or more. The antigen remains unidentified. Study conclusions and caveats: HLA-C-restricted CMV clonotypes gave the most frequent clonotype in two of eight donors.

Sequenced input: PBMCs. The rearrangement joins TRBV7-2 to TRBJ2-3; the D gene is possibly TRBD2 (6 bases). The clonotype comes from a human donor in good health (CMV status not recorded). Some clones in this sample may be carry-over from other donors' samples. The CDR3 DNA is TGTGCCAGCAGCGTTGGGGGGAACACAGATACGCAGTATTTT. Translating it yields CASSVGGNTDTQYF.